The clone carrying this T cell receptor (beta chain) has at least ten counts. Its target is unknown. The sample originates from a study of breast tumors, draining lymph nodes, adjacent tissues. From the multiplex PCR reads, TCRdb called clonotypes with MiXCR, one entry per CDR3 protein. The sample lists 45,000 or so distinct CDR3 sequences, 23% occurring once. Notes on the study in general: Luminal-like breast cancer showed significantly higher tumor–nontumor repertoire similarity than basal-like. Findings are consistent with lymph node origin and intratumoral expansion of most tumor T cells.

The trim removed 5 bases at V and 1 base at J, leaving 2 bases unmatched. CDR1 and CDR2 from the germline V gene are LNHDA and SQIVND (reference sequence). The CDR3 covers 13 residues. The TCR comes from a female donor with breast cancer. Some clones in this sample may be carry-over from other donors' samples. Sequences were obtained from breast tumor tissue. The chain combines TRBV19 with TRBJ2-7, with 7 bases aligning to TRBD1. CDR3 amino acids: CASSLRGSYEQYF. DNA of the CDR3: TGTGCCAGTAGTCTCAGGGGGTCCTACGAGCAGTACTTC.